This entry describes one T cell receptor beta chain. Original analysis: Amplification of reference gene primers provided the estimated nucleated cell counts. The data were produced by immunoSEQ multiplex PCR, yet TCRdb's version contains in-frame clones alone and is incomplete. The V and J calls and clone size are taken from that table; D and trimming were inferred from the DNA. The sample includes 450,000 to 500,000 clones, 80% to 90% of them seen just once. The data derive from a study of blood T cell repertoires in COVID-19. Ages ranged from about 18 to 89 years, with residence in approximately 25 US areas. Cohort allocation depended upon clinical history that participants reported. For recovered donors of Cohort 3, there were two negative PCRs, clearance, or symptom resolution. Per germline, CDR1 MNHEY and CDR2 SMNVEV (reference sequence). There are 14 residues in the CDR3. Trimming shortened V by 6 bases and J by 4 bases, and 15 bases separated the two germline ends.

The TCR was taken from a woman aged 60-70 years who had recovered from COVID-19. The gene calls are TRBV27 and TRBJ1-1, with no clear D. Sequencing used PBMCs or T cells enriched from blood (not recorded which). The CDR3 loop reads CASSLRYGITEAFF. The DNA of the CDR3 is TGTGCCAGCAGCCTCAGGTACGGGATCACTGAAGCTTTCTTT.